The 25 T cell receptor beta chains given below trace back to one sample, sequenced in a study of shared clonotypes between healthy human individuals. Some clones are missing from TCRdb's copy, which holds only in-frame ones; the method was immunoSEQ multiplex PCR. The repertoire holds roughly 500,000 clones, 75% to 85% seen once, with about an eighth in the top ten. The sample consisted of PBMCs. The receptors were sampled from a woman between 40 and 55 years old in good health. Some clones in this sample may be carry-over from other donors' samples.

This clone was seen a few times. The gene calls are TRBV7-6 and TRBJ2-1, with 8 bases that match TRBD2. J was trimmed by 2 bases and V by 1 base; bases with no gene match: 13. This CDR3 has 19 residues. The germline V gene has CDR1 SGHVS and CDR2 FNYEAQ. The CDR3 loop reads CASSLVGTSGGRPYNEQFF. The CDR3 region has the DNA TGTGCCAGCAGCTTAGTAGGGACTAGTGGGGGTCGGCCCTACAATGAGCAGTTCTTC.

This sequence joins TRBV30 and TRBJ1-5; D is ambiguous. Germline-derived CDR1 and CDR2 are GTSNPN and SVGIG (reference sequence). V gave up 0 bases and J gave up 9 bases, with 12 bases separating them. This CDR3 comprises 13 residues. CDR3 in DNA: TGTGCCTGGAGTGTACCGGGGTTTCGGCCCCAGCATTTT. This sequence encodes CAWSVPGFRPQHF. The whole variable domain, filled in from reference TRBV30 and TRBJ1-5, reads SQTIHQWPATLVQPVGSPLSLECTVEGTSNPNLYWYRQAAGRGLQLLFYSVGIGQISSEVPQNLSASRPQDRQFILSSKKLLLSDSGFYLCAWSVPGFRPQHFGDGTRLSIL.

The chain has TRBV29-1 and TRBJ1-3; 12 bases are a match to TRBD1. With 7 bases clipped from V and 4 bases from J, the junction kept 8 bases outside the gene matches. The V gene's germline CDR1 is SQVTM and CDR2 ANQGSEA. This CDR3 has 15 residues. CDR3 loop: CSAGGQGALGNTIYF. The CDR3 DNA is TGCAGCGCCGGGGGACAGGGGGCTTTAGGAAACACCATATATTTT. Variable domain in full (rest from reference TRBV29-1 and TRBJ1-3): SAVISQKPSRDICQRGTSLTIQCQVDSQVTMMFWYRQQPGQSLTLIATANQGSEATYESGFVIDKFPISRPNLTFSTLTVSNMSPEDSSIYLCSAGGQGALGNTIYFGEGSWLTVV.

V and J are TRBV29-1 and TRBJ2-7; 9 bases match TRBD1. The J segment lost 6 bases and the V segment lost 6 bases, leaving 9 bases of the junction unmatched. Germline CDR1 SQVTM, CDR2 ANQGSEA. CDR3 length: 13 residues. CDR3 amino acids: CSVRGQGLSEQYF. DNA for the CDR3: TGCAGCGTCAGGGGACAGGGACTTAGCGAGCAGTACTTC.

The V and J genes are TRBV9 and TRBJ2-7, with D unclear. Germline V CDR1 and CDR2: SGDLS, YYNGEE. Trimming stripped 0 bases from V and 1 base from J, with 8 bases between. This CDR3 has 14 amino acids. CDR3 sequence (DNA): TGTGCCAGCAGCGTAGGGCCTAATTCCTACGAGCAGTACTTC. Protein: CASSVGPNSYEQYF.

The chain has TRBV29-1 and TRBJ2-5; tentative D call: TRBD2 (6 bases). Germline V gives CDR1 SQVTM, CDR2 ANQGSEA. The CDR3 totals 12 residues. V dropped 7 bases and J dropped 5 bases, with 14 bases sitting between them. The DNA of the CDR3 is TGCAGCGAGAGGGCAAGCGGGGAGACCCAGTACTTC. Protein: CSERASGETQYF.

This clone was seen a few times. The J gene is TRBJ1-1, the V gene TRBV30; D is unresolved. Germline V gene lookup returns CDR1 GTSNPN and CDR2 SVGIG (reference sequence). With 4 bases removed from V and 5 bases from J, the gap between germline ends came to 8 bases. The CDR3 extends over 11 amino acids. The CDR3 reads CAWNQETEAFF. In DNA, the CDR3 is TGTGCCTGGAATCAGGAGACTGAAGCTTTCTTT.

This clone was observed once. V gene TRBV18 combines with J gene TRBJ2-7, with a weak D call TRBD1 (5 bases). Germline CDR1 and CDR2: KGHSH and LQKENI. Trimming left V 6 bases short and J 0 bases short, with 15 bases between. This CDR3 comprises 15 residues. The CDR3 loop reads CASSPDRTDSYEQYF. For the CDR3, the DNA is TGTGCCAGCTCGCCAGACAGAACCGACTCCTACGAGCAGTACTTC.

V and J are TRBV6-1 and TRBJ1-6, with no clear D. Deletions cut 5 bases from V and 8 bases from J, with 10 bases between. Germline CDR1 MNHNS, CDR2 SASEGT. The length of the CDR3 is 13 residues. The CDR3, as DNA: TGTGCCAGCAGTCAGCTTGAATATTCACCCCTCCACTTT. Protein sequence: CASSQLEYSPLHF.

V usage is TRBV7-9 and J usage is TRBJ2-2; D unclear. The V gene lost 0 bases and the J gene lost 3 bases, with 17 bases spanning the gap. Looked up from germline, CDR1 is SEHNR and CDR2 is FQNEAQ (reference sequence). This CDR3 has 18 residues. CDR3 sequence: CASSLASSVVLYTGELFF. DNA for the CDR3: TGTGCCAGCAGCTTAGCGAGCTCAGTGGTCCTTTACACCGGGGAGCTGTTTTTT.

J is TRBJ2-5 and V is TRBV6-1, with D perhaps TRBD2 (6 bases). Trimming pared 0 bases from V and 2 bases from J, leaving 10 bases between. Germline V gives CDR1 MNHNS, CDR2 SASEGT. This CDR3 comprises 15 residues. The chain's CDR3 is CASSEARGGQETQYF. Written as DNA, the CDR3 is TGTGCCAGCAGTGAAGCTCGAGGAGGGCAAGAGACCCAGTACTTC.

The chain couples TRBV9 to TRBJ2-5, with TRBD2 identical over 10 bases. CDR3 length: 14 residues. The junction had 5 bases not matched to a gene; V was cut back by 4 bases and J by 5 bases. The germline CDR1 and CDR2 sequences are SGDLS and YYNGEE. In DNA form, the CDR3 reads TGTGCCAGCAGCCTGGGGACTAGCGACGAGACCCAGTACTTC. The encoded protein is CASSLGTSDETQYF.

This clone was seen repeatedly, ten times or more. This sequence joins TRBV14 and TRBJ2-3, with TRBD2 identical over 8 bases. From germline, CDR1 is SGHDN and CDR2 FVKESK. This CDR3 region has 13 residues. V was clipped by 8 bases and J by 3 bases; unmatched bases: 4. The chain's CDR3 is CASQRERTDTQYF. CDR3 in DNA: TGTGCCAGCCAGCGGGAGAGGACAGATACGCAGTATTTT. Full variable domain (remainder filled in from reference TRBV14 and TRBJ2-3): EAGVTQFPSHSVIEKGQTVTLRCDPISGHDNLYWYRRVMGKEIKFLLHFVKESKQDESGMPNNRFLAERTGGTYSTLKVQPAELEDSGVYFCASQRERTDTQYFGPGTRLTVL.

The V gene is TRBV28, the J gene TRBJ2-1, with TRBD2 identical over 7 bases. The CDR3 has 14 residues. The germline V gene encodes CDR1 MDHEN and CDR2 SYDVKM. The trim removed 8 bases at V and 4 bases at J, leaving 8 bases unmatched. The CDR3 region has the DNA TGTGCCAGCCTCCCGGGAGGTGGTTACAATGAGCAGTTCTTC. Protein product: CASLPGGGYNEQFF.

This chain links TRBV7-3 with TRBJ2-1; D call uncertain. The CDR3 is made up of 12 amino acids. V was clipped by 2 bases and J by 10 bases, with 9 bases between them. Germline V lookup: CDR1 SGHTA, CDR2 FQGTGA. CDR3 in amino acids: CASSLLDGEQFF. CDR3 nucleotides: TGTGCCAGCAGCTTACTCGACGGCGAGCAGTTCTTC.

V gene TRBV6-6 combines with J gene TRBJ2-1, with D possibly TRBD2 on 6 matching bases. Germline V gene data show CDR1 as MNHNY and CDR2 as SVGAGI (reference sequence). Trimming pared 4 bases from V and 5 bases from J, leaving 15 bases between. This CDR3 has 15 residues. CDR3 bases: TGTGCCAGCAGTTCCGGGACTCTGAGGCACAATGAGCAGTTCTTC. Protein product: CASSSGTLRHNEQFF.

The chain employs TRBV28 and TRBJ1-1, with D uncertain. The CDR3 is 12 amino acids. V was cut by 8 bases and J by 2 bases, with 9 bases left in between. CDR1 and CDR2 (germline): MDHEN, SYDVKM. CDR3 DNA sequence: TGTGCCAGCGTTTTGGGCAACACTGAAGCTTTCTTT. Amino acid sequence: CASVLGNTEAFF.

The CDR3 nucleotides are TGTGCCAGCAGTTTATTAGGAAGCGGGAACACTGAAGCTTTCTTT. It specifies CASSLLGSGNTEAFF. The rearrangement links TRBV27 to TRBJ1-1, with D unresolved. V lost 1 base and J 1 base, leaving 10 bases between the germline ends. From germline, CDR1 is MNHEY and CDR2 SMNVEV (reference sequence). CDR3 size: 15 residues.

The sample holds a few counts of this clone. V and J are TRBV28 and TRBJ1-1, with TRBD1 matching over 9 bases. This CDR3 region has 13 residues. Unmatched junction bases numbered 8, after V lost 11 bases and J lost 4 bases. CDR1 is MDHEN, CDR2 SYDVKM, per germline. The CDR3 nucleotides are TGTGCCGGGTTGGACAGGGGAGGCACTGAAGCTTTCTTT. Amino acids: CAGLDRGGTEAFF.

CDR3 nucleotides: TGCGCCAGCAGCCAAGATCTAATTTCGGGACAGGGCTGGGGTAACTATGGCTACACCTTC. Its protein is CASSQDLISGQGWGNYGYTF. V and J are TRBV4-1 and TRBJ1-2; the match to TRBD1 covers 9 bases. Per germline, CDR1 MGHRA and CDR2 YSYEKL. The junction had 15 bases not matched to a gene; V was cut back by 0 bases and J by 1 base. The CDR3 length is 20 residues.

The genes are TRBV6-4 and TRBJ1-1; 10 bases are a match to TRBD1. Germline V lookup: CDR1 MRHNA, CDR2 SNTAGT. V lost 7 bases to trimming and J lost 3 bases; unmatched junction nucleotides: 5. The CDR3 spans 14 residues. This CDR3 is CASTRTGGDTEAFF. In DNA form, the CDR3 reads TGTGCCAGCACCCGGACAGGGGGGGACACTGAAGCTTTCTTT.

V is TRBV28 and J is TRBJ2-5; D ambiguous. V was trimmed by 1 base and J by 3 bases, leaving 15 bases between them. The germline V gene encodes CDR1 MDHEN and CDR2 SYDVKM. CDR3 length: 16 residues. CDR3 nucleotide sequence: TGTGCCAGCAGTTTATCAGGATGTTACTGCAAAGAGACCCAGTACTTC. Translation: CASSLSGCYCKETQYF.

This rearrangement joins TRBV14 to TRBJ2-1; TRBD1 aligns across 7 bases. Unmatched junction bases numbered 9, after V lost 4 bases and J lost 9 bases. The CDR3 sequence is 14 residues long. Germline V CDR1 and CDR2: SGHDN, FVKESK. The CDR3 loop reads CASSPRGGVSEQFF. In DNA form, the CDR3 reads TGTGCCAGCAGCCCCCGAGGGGGCGTAAGTGAGCAGTTCTTC.

This chain connects TRBV19 to TRBJ2-1; 10 nucleotides align to TRBD2. The germline V gene has CDR1 LNHDA and CDR2 SQIVND (reference sequence). The CDR3 length is 15 residues. The V gene end was trimmed by 6 bases and the J gene end by 5 bases; junction bases not matched to a gene: 7. The CDR3 protein is CASSFLAGADNEQFF. In nucleotides, the CDR3 is TGTGCCAGTAGCTTCCTAGCGGGGGCTGACAATGAGCAGTTCTTC.

The V and J genes are TRBV30 and TRBJ2-5; 10 nucleotides align to TRBD2. This CDR3 is built from 13 residues. The ends lost 6 bases at V and 3 bases at J; junction bases unmatched: 4. The V gene's germline CDR1 is GTSNPN and CDR2 SVGIG (reference sequence). The CDR3 sequence: CACLAGGEETQYF. CDR3 bases: TGTGCCTGCTTAGCGGGAGGAGAAGAGACCCAGTACTTC.